The 30 T cell receptor beta chains below all came from one sample that was sequenced in a study of shared clonotypes between healthy human individuals (dated by TCRdb to 2020 to 2021). CD8 naive samples consisted of CD45RO-negative cells that were positively selected for CCR7, yielding a CD45RA+CCR7+ population without TemRA cells. Preparation of the library involved the immunoSEQ multiplex PCR assay. What TCRdb holds here is the immuneACCESS table cut down to in-frame rearrangements. Part of the clones is not present; checked against another copy, under half of the missing clones reflect an unresolved V gene, and the others are unexplained. Within this sample are fewer than 800,000 clones, with 90% to 95% of them counted one time only. The ten largest account for approximately 25% of the sample. Sequenced: naive CD8+ T cells sorted from blood. The sample's cell subset or site, from its label and the paper: CD45RA+CCR7+. The origin of the receptors is a man aged 25 to 40 in good health.

This clone was seen a single time. This chain joins TRBV5-1 and TRBJ2-3, with a possible D match to TRBD1 (6 bases). The V gene's germline CDR1 is SGHRS and CDR2 YFSETQ. The ends were cut back, 0 bases at V and 1 base at J, with 12 bases in the middle. This CDR3 is built from 16 residues. The DNA for the CDR3 is TGCGCCAGCAGCTTGGCCGTATCAGGGGGCACAGATACGCAGTATTTT. Translation: CASSLAVSGGTDTQYF.

The chain combines TRBV28 with TRBJ1-1; D is perhaps TRBD1 (5 bases). V was cut by 6 bases and J by 4 bases, with 15 bases left in between. In germline, CDR1 is MDHEN, CDR2 SYDVKM. This CDR3 region has 14 residues. The CDR3 is CASRELTGSTEAFF. CDR3 in DNA: TGTGCCAGCAGAGAGCTTACAGGAAGCACTGAAGCTTTCTTT. Full variable domain (missing parts from reference TRBV28 and TRBJ1-1): DVKVTQSSRYLVKRTGEKVFLECVQDMDHENMFWYRQDPGLGLRLIYFSYDVKMKEKGDIPEGYSVSREKKERFSLILESASTNQTSMYLCASRELTGSTEAFFGQGTRLTVV.

The chain carries TRBV19 and TRBJ2-1; 9 bases map to TRBD2. With V trimmed by 6 bases and J by 8 bases, 5 bases remained unmatched. Germline CDR1 LNHDA, CDR2 SQIVND (reference sequence). The CDR3 totals 13 residues. This CDR3 reads CASSGTSLDEQFF. CDR3 DNA: TGTGCCAGTAGCGGGACTAGCTTGGATGAGCAGTTCTTC. Based on the CDR3 plus reference TRBV19 and TRBJ2-1, the full variable domain is DGGITQSPKYLFRKEGQNVTLSCEQNLNHDAMYWYRQDPGQGLRLIYYSQIVNDFQKGDIAEGYSVSREKKESFPLTVTSAQKNPTAFYLCASSGTSLDEQFFGPGTRLTVL.

The count of this clone is one. CDR3 in amino acids: CASSLQGTSYEQYF. The DNA of the CDR3 is TGTGCCAGCAGTCTACAGGGGACCTCCTACGAGCAGTACTTC. This chain joins TRBV2 and TRBJ2-7; 7 bases are shared with TRBD1. CDR1 is SNHLY, CDR2 FYNNEI, per germline. The CDR3 runs 14 residues. Losses at the gene ends were 5 bases for V and 0 bases for J; bases not matched to a gene: 4.

With respect to this clone: Within the sample, other DNA sequences also encode this same CDR3. The rearrangement uses TRBV5-1 and TRBJ2-5, with unresolved D. The germline V gene encodes CDR1 SGHRS and CDR2 YFSETQ. The CDR3 has 11 amino acids. The ends were cut back, 1 base at V and 5 bases at J, with 3 bases in the middle. The CDR3 nucleotides are TGCGCCAGCAGCTTGTGGGAGACCCAGTACTTC. Translation gives CASSLWETQYF. Full variable domain (outside the CDR3, taken from reference TRBV5-1 and TRBJ2-5): KAGVTQTPRYLIKTRGQQVTLSCSPISGHRSVSWYQQTPGQGLQFLFEYFSETQRNKGNFPGRFSGRQFSNSRSEMNVSTLELGDSALYLCASSLWETQYFGPGTRLLVL.

The chain joins TRBV9 to TRBJ2-2; 12 nucleotides align to TRBD2. CDR3 length: 21 amino acids. Losses at the gene ends were 1 base for V and 0 bases for J; bases not matched to a gene: 13. Per germline, CDR1 SGDLS and CDR2 YYNGEE. This CDR3 is CASSVPARLAGVRPNTGELFF. The CDR3 coding sequence is TGTGCCAGCAGCGTACCCGCCCGACTAGCGGGAGTTCGGCCGAACACCGGGGAGCTGTTTTTT.

In this sample, this clone turned up a few times. The chain has TRBV6-1 and TRBJ1-1; D gene unclear. Trimming pared 5 bases from V and 3 bases from J, leaving 13 bases between. The CDR3 covers 14 residues. Germline V CDR1 and CDR2: MNHNS, SASEGT. The CDR3 spells CASSLKIGYTEAFF. The CDR3 nucleotides read TGTGCCAGCAGTCTTAAGATAGGTTACACTGAAGCTTTCTTT.

DNA of the CDR3: TGTGCCAGCAGCTTTCTAGCGGCGTTTTACAATGAGCAGTTCTTC. It codes for CASSFLAAFYNEQFF. J is TRBJ2-1 and V is TRBV7-8; 7 bases match TRBD2. Germline lookup yields CDR1 SGHVS and CDR2 FQNEAQ. V shed 3 bases and J 4 bases; nucleotides not matched to a gene: 6. CDR3 length: 15 residues.

J is TRBJ2-3 and V is TRBV6-1; no definite D call. Germline V lookup: CDR1 MNHNS, CDR2 SASEGT. CDR3 length: 15 residues. V dropped 7 bases and J dropped 3 bases, with 17 bases sitting between them. CDR3 sequence (DNA): TGTGCCAGCACGGTTTATAGGGCTAAAACAGATACGCAGTATTTT. The encoded protein is CASTVYRAKTDTQYF.

The V and J genes are TRBV2 and TRBJ2-7; D ambiguous. Trimming removed 7 bases from V and 0 bases from J, with 7 bases in between. The germline gives CDR1 SNHLY, CDR2 FYNNEI. CDR3 length equals 12 residues. CDR3: CASIRSSYEQYF. In DNA form, the CDR3 reads TGTGCCAGCATACGTAGCTCCTACGAGCAGTACTTC.

This chain links TRBV7-2 with TRBJ2-7; 7 positions match TRBD1. With 1 base clipped from V and 2 bases from J, the junction kept 11 bases outside the gene matches. Germline loops: CDR1 SGHTA, CDR2 FQGNSA. This CDR3 spans 17 amino acids. The CDR3 sequence: CASSLVRQGELAYEQYF. The CDR3 coding sequence is TGTGCCAGCAGCTTAGTGAGGCAGGGGGAATTGGCCTACGAGCAGTACTTC.

The rearrangement links TRBV28 to TRBJ1-4, with 8 nucleotides matching TRBD1. The CDR3 consists of 16 residues. The germline V gene has CDR1 MDHEN and CDR2 SYDVKM. J gave up 4 bases and V 6 bases, and 10 bases lay outside the gene matches. The CDR3 DNA follows: TGTGCCAGCAGCCTCCGCCGGACAGGGTATAATGAAAAACTGTTTTTT. Amino acid sequence: CASSLRRTGYNEKLFF.

The J gene is TRBJ2-1, the V gene TRBV10-3; 8 bases match TRBD1. Germline V lookup: CDR1 ENHRY, CDR2 SYGVKD. Losses at the gene ends were 3 bases for V and 7 bases for J; bases not matched to a gene: 11. The CDR3 is 16 amino acids. The CDR3 reads CAISDTGQGRLNEQFF. The CDR3 region has the DNA TGTGCCATCAGTGATACAGGACAGGGACGCCTAAATGAGCAGTTCTTC.

In this sample, this clone turned up once. This chain connects TRBV4-3 to TRBJ2-1; D unresolved. The germline V gene encodes CDR1 LGHNA and CDR2 YSLEER. The CDR3 has 14 residues. V was clipped by 0 bases and J by 8 bases, with 11 bases between them. The CDR3 DNA follows: TGCGCCAGCAGCCAAGATAGCAGCAGCTATGAGCAGTTCTTC. Translating gives CASSQDSSSYEQFF.

This rearrangement joins TRBV12-5 to TRBJ2-2, with 12 bases aligning to TRBD1. The ends lost 5 bases at V and 6 bases at J; junction bases unmatched: 7. The length of the CDR3 is 16 residues. The germline gives CDR1 LGHNT, CDR2 FRNRAP. The CDR3 sequence: CASGPGGTGGPGELFF. The DNA for the CDR3 is TGTGCTAGTGGTCCCGGAGGGACAGGGGGCCCCGGGGAGCTGTTTTTT.

The chain links TRBV4-3 to TRBJ2-2; D unclear. CDR1 LGHNA and CDR2 YSLEER come from the germline V gene. Trimming pared 0 bases from V and 0 bases from J, leaving 8 bases between. The CDR3 has 16 amino acids. The DNA of the CDR3 is TGCGCCAGCAGCCAAGAGCCGGCCGCGAACACCGGGGAGCTGTTTTTT. Encoded protein: CASSQEPAANTGELFF.

As DNA, the CDR3 is TGTGCCAGCAGTTTAGGAGGGCTAAAGGGTGGCTACACCTTC. Translated: CASSLGGLKGGYTF. The chain combines TRBV27 with TRBJ1-2; D is undetermined. V was trimmed by 2 bases and J by 7 bases, leaving 14 bases between them. CDR3 length equals 14 residues. Germline assignment: CDR1 MNHEY and CDR2 SMNVEV (reference sequence).

The chain links TRBV28 to TRBJ1-5; D is unclear. The V gene lost 3 bases and the J gene lost 3 bases, with 12 bases spanning the gap. This CDR3 has 15 amino acids. The germline CDR1 and CDR2 sequences are MDHEN and SYDVKM. The CDR3 nucleotides are TGTGCCAGCAGTTTGAGTGGAGATCACAATCAGCCCCAGCATTTT. It codes for CASSLSGDHNQPQHF.

This rearrangement joins TRBV4-3 to TRBJ2-1, with TRBD1 identical over 9 bases. Trimming took 0 bases from V and 5 from J; bases not matched to a gene: 8. CDR1 is LGHNA and CDR2 is YSLEER in the germline V gene. The CDR3 covers 17 residues. The CDR3 sequence: CASSQDLTGGDNNEQFF. In DNA form, the CDR3 reads TGCGCCAGCAGCCAAGATTTAACAGGGGGCGACAACAATGAGCAGTTCTTC.

This clone was counted a single time. V is TRBV2 and J is TRBJ2-7; no reliable D call. CDR1 and CDR2 (germline): SNHLY, FYNNEI. Trimming removed 8 bases from V and 4 bases from J, with 15 bases in between. The CDR3 totals 13 residues. The CDR3 DNA reads as TGTGCCAGCGAGTTCAGAGCCCTATACGAGCAGTACTTC. Translation gives CASEFRALYEQYF.

DNA for the CDR3: TGTGCCAGCAGGTTAGGGGGCGGGTTTGAAAAACTGTTTTTT. This sequence encodes CASRLGGGFEKLFF. This chain links TRBV27 with TRBJ1-4; TRBD1 agrees at 7 bases. The CDR3 extends over 14 amino acids. Germline V gives CDR1 MNHEY, CDR2 SMNVEV (reference sequence). Losses at the gene ends were 6 bases for V and 7 bases for J; bases not matched to a gene: 8. Combining the CDR3 with reference TRBV27 and TRBJ1-4 gives the whole variable domain EAQVTQNPRYLITVTGKKLTVTCSQNMNHEYMSWYRQDPGLGLRQIYYSMNVEVTDKGDVPEGYKVSRKEKRNFPLILESPSPNQTSLYFCASRLGGGFEKLFFGSGTQLSVL.

The chain joins TRBV28 to TRBJ2-3; 9 bases match TRBD1. This CDR3 region has 18 residues. The germline V gene has CDR1 MDHEN and CDR2 SYDVKM. V trimming: 3 bases; J trimming: 0 bases; junction bases outside the gene matches: 10. CDR3 sequence reads: CASSFVGTGHTSTDTQYF. CDR3 bases: TGTGCCAGCAGTTTTGTTGGGACAGGGCATACTAGCACAGATACGCAGTATTTT.

This chain joins TRBV4-1 and TRBJ2-3, with D perhaps TRBD2 (5 bases). CDR3 length equals 16 residues. The germline V gene has CDR1 MGHRA and CDR2 YSYEKL. V dropped 2 bases and J dropped 4 bases, with 16 bases sitting between them. CDR3 in amino acids: CASSQRSGGAADTQYF. The CDR3 coding sequence is TGCGCCAGCAGCCAAAGGAGCGGCGGAGCCGCAGATACGCAGTATTTT.

With respect to this clone: Other DNA sequences from this sample encode an identical CDR3 as well. The genes are TRBV7-9 and TRBJ2-7; D is possibly TRBD2 (6 bases). CDR3 size: 14 residues. Per germline, CDR1 SEHNR and CDR2 FQNEAQ (reference sequence). Trimming pared 5 bases from V and 2 bases from J, leaving 13 bases between. The CDR3 loop is CASSPPGGAYEQYF. The CDR3 region has the DNA TGTGCCAGCAGCCCACCCGGAGGGGCCTACGAGCAGTACTTC.

This clone was seen once. The chain has TRBV9 and TRBJ1-4; a weak D match, TRBD1 (5 bases). The CDR3 sequence is 13 residues long. V was shortened by 3 bases and J by 9 bases, with 12 bases between the two germline ends. In germline, CDR1 is SGDLS, CDR2 YYNGEE. CDR3 sequence reads: CASSDLGGKKLFF. As DNA, the CDR3 is TGTGCCAGCAGCGACCTTGGGGGTAAAAAACTGTTTTTT. Drawing the rest from reference TRBV9 and TRBJ1-4, the complete variable domain is DSGVTQTPKHLITATGQRVTLRCSPRSGDLSVYWYQQSLDQGLQFLIQYYNGEERAKGNILERFSAQQFPDLHSELNLSSLELGDSALYFCASSDLGGKKLFFGSGTQLSVL.

The rearrangement links TRBV29-1 to TRBJ1-1; D remains ambiguous. This CDR3 is 12 amino acids long. Germline assignment: CDR1 SQVTM and CDR2 ANQGSEA. V was clipped by 4 bases and J by 0 bases, with 6 bases between them. The CDR3 loop is CSVGYMNTEAFF. The CDR3 region has the DNA TGCAGCGTTGGTTACATGAACACTGAAGCTTTCTTT.

This chain connects TRBV7-9 to TRBJ2-7; D unclear. The CDR3 spans 13 residues. The V and J ends lost 2 bases and 4 bases respectively, with 9 bases between them. Germline loops: CDR1 SEHNR, CDR2 FQNEAQ (reference sequence). DNA for the CDR3: TGTGCCAGCAGCTTACCTCTTTATTACGAGCAGTACTTC. It codes for CASSLPLYYEQYF.

V is TRBV6-5 and J is TRBJ1-5; D call uncertain. From germline, CDR1 is MNHEY and CDR2 SVGAGI. The V and J ends lost 0 bases and 5 bases respectively, with 11 bases between them. The CDR3 has 15 residues. CDR3 sequence (DNA): TGTGCCAGCAGTTACTCGATCTTTGGAGATCAGCCCCAGCATTTT. Its protein is CASSYSIFGDQPQHF.

This sequence joins TRBV7-5 and TRBJ2-7; the table's D gene call, TRBD2, was not cross checked with the DNA. TRBV7-5 is described as a pseudogene. This CDR3 region has 14 residues. CDR3 sequence reads: CVRIRTSAPYEQYF. CDR3 DNA sequence: TGTGTCAGAATCAGGACTAGCGCCCCCTACGAGCAGTACTTC.

About this clone: This sequence may be a read error, since a much larger clone differs from it by one base. Other DNA sequences in this sample translate to the same CDR3. The genes are TRBV27 and TRBJ2-7; D gene ambiguous. The CDR3 runs 11 residues. Looked up from germline, CDR1 is MNHEY and CDR2 is SMNVEV (reference sequence). The ends were cut back, 4 bases at V and 1 base at J, with 2 bases in the middle. CDR3 region: CASSSSYEQYF. The CDR3 DNA reads as TGTGCCAGCAGTTCATCCTACGAGCAGTACTTC.